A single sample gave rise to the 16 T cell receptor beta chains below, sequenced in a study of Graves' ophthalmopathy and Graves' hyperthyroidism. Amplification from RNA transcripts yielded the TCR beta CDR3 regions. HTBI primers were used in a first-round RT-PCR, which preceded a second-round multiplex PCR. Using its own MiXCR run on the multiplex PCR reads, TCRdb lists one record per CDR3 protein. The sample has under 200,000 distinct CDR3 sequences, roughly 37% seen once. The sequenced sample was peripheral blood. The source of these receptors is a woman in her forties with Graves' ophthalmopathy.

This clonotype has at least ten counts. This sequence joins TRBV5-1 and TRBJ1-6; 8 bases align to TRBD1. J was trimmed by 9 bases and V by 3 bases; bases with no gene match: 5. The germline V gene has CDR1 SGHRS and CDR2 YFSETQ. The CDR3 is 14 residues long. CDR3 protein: CASSSGQGSSPLHF. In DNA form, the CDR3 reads TGCGCCAGCAGCTCCGGACAGGGTAGTTCACCCCTCCACTTT.

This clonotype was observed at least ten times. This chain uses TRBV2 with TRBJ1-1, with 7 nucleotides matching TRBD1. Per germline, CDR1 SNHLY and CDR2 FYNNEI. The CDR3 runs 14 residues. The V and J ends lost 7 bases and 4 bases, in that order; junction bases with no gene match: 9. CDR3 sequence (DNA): TGTGCCAGCAATGACAGGGTGGGGGGCACTGAAGCTTTCTTT. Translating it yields CASNDRVGGTEAFF.

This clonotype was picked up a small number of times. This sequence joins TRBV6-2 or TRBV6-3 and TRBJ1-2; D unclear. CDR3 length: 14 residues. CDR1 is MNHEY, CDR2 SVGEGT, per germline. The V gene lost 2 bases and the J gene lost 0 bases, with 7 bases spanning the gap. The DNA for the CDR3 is TGTGCCAGCAGTTACGAAGACACTAACTATGGCTACACCTTC. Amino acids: CASSYEDTNYGYTF.

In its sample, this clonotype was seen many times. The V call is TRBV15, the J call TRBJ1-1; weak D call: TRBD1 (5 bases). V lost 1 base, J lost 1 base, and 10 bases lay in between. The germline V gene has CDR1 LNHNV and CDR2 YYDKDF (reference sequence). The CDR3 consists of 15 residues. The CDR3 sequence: CATSRGGGRNTEAFF. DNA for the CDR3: TGTGCCACCAGCAGAGGCGGGGGGAGGAACACTGAAGCTTTCTTT.

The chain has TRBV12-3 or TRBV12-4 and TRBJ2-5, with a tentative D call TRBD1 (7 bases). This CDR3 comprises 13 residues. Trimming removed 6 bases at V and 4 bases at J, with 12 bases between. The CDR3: CASREGQLETQYF. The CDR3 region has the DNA TGTGCCAGCAGGGAGGGACAGTTAGAGACCCAGTACTTC.

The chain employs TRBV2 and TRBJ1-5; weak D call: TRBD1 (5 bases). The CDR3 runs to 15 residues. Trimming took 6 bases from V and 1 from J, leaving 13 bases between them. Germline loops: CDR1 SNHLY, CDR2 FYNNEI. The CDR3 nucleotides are TGTGCCAGCAGCCCACATGGGGGAAGCAATCAGCCCCAGCATTTT. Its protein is CASSPHGGSNQPQHF.

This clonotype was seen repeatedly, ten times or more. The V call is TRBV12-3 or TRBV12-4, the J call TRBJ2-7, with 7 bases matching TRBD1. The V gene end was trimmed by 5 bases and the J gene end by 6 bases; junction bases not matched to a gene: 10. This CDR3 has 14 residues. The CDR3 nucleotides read TGTGCCAGCAGTCTTAACAGGGGTCGTGGCGAGCAGTACTTC. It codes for CASSLNRGRGEQYF.

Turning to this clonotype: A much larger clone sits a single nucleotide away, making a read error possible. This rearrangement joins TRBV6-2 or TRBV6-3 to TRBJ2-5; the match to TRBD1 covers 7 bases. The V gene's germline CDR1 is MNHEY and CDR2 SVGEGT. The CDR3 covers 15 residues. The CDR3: CASSQNRGPQGTQYF. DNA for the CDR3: TGTGCCAGCAGCCAAAACAGGGGTCCCCAAGGGACCCAGTACTTC.

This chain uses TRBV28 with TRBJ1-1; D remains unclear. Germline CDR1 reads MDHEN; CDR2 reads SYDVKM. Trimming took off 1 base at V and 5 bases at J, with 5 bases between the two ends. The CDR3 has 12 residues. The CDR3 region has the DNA TGTGCCAGCAGTTTATATCTAACTGAAGCTTTCTTT. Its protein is CASSLYLTEAFF.

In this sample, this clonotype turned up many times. CDR3 DNA sequence: TGTGCCAGCAGTGGGACCCTCTATGGCTACACCTTC. Protein: CASSGTLYGYTF. The chain carries TRBV12-3 or TRBV12-4 and TRBJ1-2; the D gene is possibly TRBD1 (5 bases). The CDR3 has 12 amino acids. The germline V and J ends were trimmed by 5 bases and 4 bases, with 8 bases remaining between them.

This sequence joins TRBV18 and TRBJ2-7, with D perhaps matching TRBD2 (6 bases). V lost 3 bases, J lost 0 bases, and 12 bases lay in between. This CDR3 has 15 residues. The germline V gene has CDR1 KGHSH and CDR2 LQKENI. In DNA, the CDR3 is TGTGCCAGCTCACCCCGACGGGACTCCTCCTACGAGCAGTACTTC. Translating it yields CASSPRRDSSYEQYF.

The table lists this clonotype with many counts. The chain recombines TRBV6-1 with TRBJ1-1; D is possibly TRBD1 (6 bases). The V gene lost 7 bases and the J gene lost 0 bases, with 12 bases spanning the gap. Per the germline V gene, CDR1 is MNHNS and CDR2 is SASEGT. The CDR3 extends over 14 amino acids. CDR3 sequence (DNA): TGTGCCAGCATTGCGGACAGACTGAACACTGAAGCTTTCTTT. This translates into CASIADRLNTEAFF.

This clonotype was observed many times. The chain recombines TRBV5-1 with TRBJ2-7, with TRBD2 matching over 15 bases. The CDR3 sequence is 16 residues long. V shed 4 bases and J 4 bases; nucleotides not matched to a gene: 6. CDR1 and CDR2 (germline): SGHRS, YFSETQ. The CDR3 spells CASSGTSGRTVYEQYF. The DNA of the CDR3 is TGCGCCAGCAGCGGGACTAGCGGGAGGACGGTGTACGAGCAGTACTTC.

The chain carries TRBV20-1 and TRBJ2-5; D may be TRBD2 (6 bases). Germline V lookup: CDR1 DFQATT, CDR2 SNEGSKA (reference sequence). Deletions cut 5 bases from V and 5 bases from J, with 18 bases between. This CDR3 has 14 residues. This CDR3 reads CSARGTGPRETQYF. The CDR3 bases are TGCAGTGCTCGGGGGACGGGGCCACGGGAGACCCAGTACTTC.

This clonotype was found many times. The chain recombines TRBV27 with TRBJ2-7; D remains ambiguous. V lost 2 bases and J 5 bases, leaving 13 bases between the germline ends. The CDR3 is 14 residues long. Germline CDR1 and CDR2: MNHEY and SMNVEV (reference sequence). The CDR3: CASSLGFSRDEQYF. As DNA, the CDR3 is TGTGCCAGCAGTTTAGGGTTCTCTCGGGACGAGCAGTACTTC.

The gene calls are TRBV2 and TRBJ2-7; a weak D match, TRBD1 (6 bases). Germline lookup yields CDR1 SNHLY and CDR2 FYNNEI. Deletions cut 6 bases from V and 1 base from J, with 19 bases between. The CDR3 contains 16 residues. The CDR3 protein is CASRPWGQTLSYEQYF. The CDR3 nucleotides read TGTGCCAGCAGACCATGGGGGCAGACACTATCCTACGAGCAGTACTTC.